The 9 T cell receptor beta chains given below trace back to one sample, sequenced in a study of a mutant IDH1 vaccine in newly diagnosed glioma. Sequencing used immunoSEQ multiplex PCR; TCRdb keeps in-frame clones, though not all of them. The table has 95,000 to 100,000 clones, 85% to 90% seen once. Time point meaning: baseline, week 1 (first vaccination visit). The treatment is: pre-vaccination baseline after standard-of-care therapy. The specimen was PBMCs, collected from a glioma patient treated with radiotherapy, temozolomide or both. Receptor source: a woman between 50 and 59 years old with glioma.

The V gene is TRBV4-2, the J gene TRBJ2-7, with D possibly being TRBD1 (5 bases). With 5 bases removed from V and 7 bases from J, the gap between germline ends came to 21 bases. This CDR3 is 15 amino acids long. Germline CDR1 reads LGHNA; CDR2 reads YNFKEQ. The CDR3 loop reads CASSLEPTVKKEQYF. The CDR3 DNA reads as TGTGCCAGCAGCTTGGAACCGACAGTTAAGAAGGAGCAGTACTTC.

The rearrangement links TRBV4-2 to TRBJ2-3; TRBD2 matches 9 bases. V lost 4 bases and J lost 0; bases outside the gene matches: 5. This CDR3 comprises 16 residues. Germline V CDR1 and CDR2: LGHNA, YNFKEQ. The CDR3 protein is CASSLSGTSSTDTQYF. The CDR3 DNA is TGTGCCAGCAGCCTGTCCGGGACTAGCAGCACAGATACGCAGTATTTT.

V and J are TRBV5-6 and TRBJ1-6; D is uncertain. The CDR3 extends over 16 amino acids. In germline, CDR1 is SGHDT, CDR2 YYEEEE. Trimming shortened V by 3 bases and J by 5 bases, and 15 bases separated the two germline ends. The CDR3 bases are TGTGCCAGCAGCTCGTCGTGGAGGATGGATAATTCACCCCTCCACTTT. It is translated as CASSSSWRMDNSPLHF.

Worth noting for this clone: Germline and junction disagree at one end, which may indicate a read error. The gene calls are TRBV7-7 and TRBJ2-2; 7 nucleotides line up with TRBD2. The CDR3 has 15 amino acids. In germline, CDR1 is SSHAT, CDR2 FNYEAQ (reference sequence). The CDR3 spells CASRFGGGPTGELFF. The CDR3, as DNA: TGTGCTAGCAGGTTTGGGGGAGGGCCCACCGGGGAGCTGTTTTTT. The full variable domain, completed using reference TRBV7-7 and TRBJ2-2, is GAGVSQSPRYKVTKRGQDVTLRCDPISSHATLYWYQQALGQGPEFLTYFNYEAQPDKSGLPSDRFSAERPEGSISTLTIQRTEQRDSAMYRCASRFGGGPTGELFFGEGSRLTVL.

CDR3 in amino acids: CACVLEDYNEQFF. The CDR3, as DNA: TGTGCCTGTGTTTTGGAGGACTACAATGAGCAGTTCTTC. The V call is TRBV6-1, the J call TRBJ2-1, with a weak D call TRBD2 (5 bases). Trimming took off 11 bases at V and 3 bases at J, with 14 bases between the two ends. Germline lookup yields CDR1 MNHNS and CDR2 SASEGT. This CDR3 region has 13 residues.

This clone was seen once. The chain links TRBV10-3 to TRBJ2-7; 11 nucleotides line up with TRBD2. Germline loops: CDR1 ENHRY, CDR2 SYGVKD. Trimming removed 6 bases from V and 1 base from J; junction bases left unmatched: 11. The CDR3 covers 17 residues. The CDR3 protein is CAIRVYSRLAGSYEQYF. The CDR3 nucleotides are TGTGCCATCAGAGTCTATTCCCGACTAGCGGGGTCCTACGAGCAGTACTTC.

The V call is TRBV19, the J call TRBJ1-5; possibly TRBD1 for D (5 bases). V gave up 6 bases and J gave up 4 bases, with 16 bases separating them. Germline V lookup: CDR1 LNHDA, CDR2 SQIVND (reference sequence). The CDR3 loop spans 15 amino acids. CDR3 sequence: CASRDMVRANQPQHF. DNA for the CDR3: TGTGCCAGTAGGGATATGGTCAGGGCAAATCAGCCCCAGCATTTT.

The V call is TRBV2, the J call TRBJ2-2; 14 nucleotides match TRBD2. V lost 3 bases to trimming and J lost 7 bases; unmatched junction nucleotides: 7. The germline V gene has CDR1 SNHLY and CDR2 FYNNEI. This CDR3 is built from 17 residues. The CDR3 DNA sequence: TGTGCCAGCAGTGATGGGACTAGCGGGAGAAAGGTCGGGGAGCTGTTTTTT. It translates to CASSDGTSGRKVGELFF.

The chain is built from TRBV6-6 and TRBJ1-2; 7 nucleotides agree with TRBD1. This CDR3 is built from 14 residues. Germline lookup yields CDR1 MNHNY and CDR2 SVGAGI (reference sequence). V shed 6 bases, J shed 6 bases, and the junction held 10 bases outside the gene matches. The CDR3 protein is CASRRRDRRNGYTF. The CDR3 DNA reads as TGTGCCAGCAGGCGTCGGGACAGAAGAAATGGCTACACCTTC.